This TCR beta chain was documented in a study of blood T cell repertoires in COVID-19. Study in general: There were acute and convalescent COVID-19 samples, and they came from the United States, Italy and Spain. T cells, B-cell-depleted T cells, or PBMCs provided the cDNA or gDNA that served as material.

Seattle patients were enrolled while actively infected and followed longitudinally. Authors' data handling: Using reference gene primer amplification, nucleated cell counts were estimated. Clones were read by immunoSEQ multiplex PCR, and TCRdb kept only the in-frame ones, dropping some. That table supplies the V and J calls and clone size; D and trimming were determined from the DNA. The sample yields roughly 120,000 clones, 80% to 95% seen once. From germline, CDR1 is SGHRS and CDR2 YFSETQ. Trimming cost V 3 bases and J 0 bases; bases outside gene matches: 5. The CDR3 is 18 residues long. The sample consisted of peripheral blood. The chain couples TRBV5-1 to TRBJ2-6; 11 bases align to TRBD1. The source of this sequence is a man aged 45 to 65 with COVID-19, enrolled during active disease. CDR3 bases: TGCGCCAGCAGCTCGGGACAGGGGGTTAGCTCTGGGGCCAACGTCCTGACTTTC. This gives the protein CASSSGQGVSSGANVLTF.